Listed here are 10 T cell receptor beta chains from one sample, sequenced in a study of blood T cell repertoires in COVID-19. The assay was immunoSEQ multiplex PCR, and TCRdb's table has in-frame clones only and misses some. The repertoire holds about 300,000 clones, with 80% to 95% as singletons. The sample was PBMCs or T cells enriched from blood (not recorded which). The receptors were gathered from a woman aged 25 to 39 who had recovered from COVID-19.

This chain links TRBV5-1 with TRBJ2-6; D is unresolved. In germline, CDR1 is SGHRS, CDR2 YFSETQ. V was shortened by 3 bases and J by 0 bases, with 10 bases between the two germline ends. This CDR3 is built from 16 residues. The CDR3 here is CASSYDMFSGANVLTF. In DNA form, the CDR3 reads TGCGCCAGCAGCTACGACATGTTCTCTGGGGCCAACGTCCTGACTTTC.

This chain joins TRBV19 and TRBJ2-3; 7 bases fit TRBD2. Germline CDR1 and CDR2: LNHDA and SQIVND (reference sequence). V lost 4 bases to trimming and J lost 4 bases; unmatched junction nucleotides: 2. The CDR3 sequence is 13 residues long. CDR3 nucleotides: TGTGCCAGTAGTACCGGACTAGCAGATACGCAGTATTTT. Translated: CASSTGLADTQYF.

This sequence joins TRBV30 and TRBJ2-7; D remains ambiguous. CDR1 is GTSNPN, CDR2 SVGIG, per germline (reference sequence). CDR3 length: 12 residues. Trimming took off 4 bases at V and 4 bases at J, with 11 bases between the two ends. CDR3 sequence: CAWTVGGYEQYF. For the CDR3, the DNA is TGTGCCTGGACGGTTGGCGGTTACGAGCAGTACTTC.

The chain has TRBV28 and TRBJ2-2, with D maybe TRBD1 (6 bases). Germline lookup yields CDR1 MDHEN and CDR2 SYDVKM. The CDR3 runs 16 residues. Trimming pared 6 bases from V and 2 bases from J, leaving 16 bases between. Here the CDR3 reads CASSGSPGHNTGELFF. The CDR3 region has the DNA TGTGCCAGCAGCGGTTCACCGGGACACAACACCGGGGAGCTGTTTTTT.

This chain joins TRBV3-1 (or the pseudogene TRBV3-2) and TRBJ2-2; TRBD1 matches 8 bases. The V gene's germline CDR1 is LGHDT and CDR2 YNNKEL (reference sequence). Trimming removed 1 base from V and 7 bases from J; junction bases left unmatched: 11. The CDR3 contains 17 residues. The CDR3 loop reads CASSQVVAGGWSGELFF. In nucleotides, the CDR3 is TGTGCCAGCAGCCAAGTTGTGGCAGGGGGCTGGAGCGGGGAGCTGTTTTTT.

This clone was recorded a few times. The chain recombines TRBV27 with TRBJ1-6; TRBD1 agrees at 9 bases. Trimming cost V 10 bases and J 9 bases; bases outside gene matches: 13. The germline CDR1 and CDR2 sequences are MNHEY and SMNVEV (reference sequence). This CDR3 spans 15 amino acids. The DNA for the CDR3 is TGTGCCATGGGACAGGGAATGTCTTGCGGTTCACCCCTCCACTTT. It encodes CAMGQGMSCGSPLHF.

This clone was found a few times. CDR3 coding DNA: TGTGCCAGCAGCCAGATCGGTGCGTTTTTACTGTTTTTT. Translation gives CASSQIGAFLLFF. The chain has TRBV3-1 (or the pseudogene TRBV3-2) and TRBJ1-4; D remains unclear. This CDR3 has 13 residues. Germline loops: CDR1 LGHDT, CDR2 YNNKEL (reference sequence). V dropped 3 bases and J dropped 13 bases, with 15 bases sitting between them.

This chain joins TRBV28 and TRBJ2-7, with TRBD2 matching 10 bases. V lost 3 bases to trimming and J lost 4 bases; unmatched junction nucleotides: 6. Germline V gene lookup returns CDR1 MDHEN and CDR2 SYDVKM. This CDR3 region has 15 residues. This CDR3 is CASSFLLAGEYEQYF. The DNA for the CDR3 is TGTGCCAGCAGTTTCCTTCTAGCGGGAGAGTACGAGCAGTACTTC.

This chain uses TRBV19 with TRBJ2-7; no definite D call. The V end lost 6 bases, the J end lost 2 bases, and 17 bases lay between the germline ends. This CDR3 spans 15 amino acids. Germline CDR1 and CDR2: LNHDA and SQIVND (reference sequence). CDR3 nucleotides: TGTGCCAGTAGACAAAGTCCCTTTACAGCCTACGAGCAGTACTTC. Residues: CASRQSPFTAYEQYF.

The chain couples TRBV9 to TRBJ1-6; D possibly corresponds to TRBD1 (5 bases). The CDR3 runs to 16 residues. V was cut by 7 bases and J by 13 bases, with 27 bases left in between. Germline V gene data show CDR1 as SGDLS and CDR2 as YYNGEE. This chain's CDR3 is CASAGGTAAPVGPLHF. For the CDR3, the DNA is TGTGCCAGCGCTGGGGGGACCGCGGCCCCGGTAGGGCCCCTCCACTTT. Full variable domain (missing parts from reference TRBV9 and TRBJ1-6): DSGVTQTPKHLITATGQRVTLRCSPRSGDLSVYWYQQSLDQGLQFLIQYYNGEERAKGNILERFSAQQFPDLHSELNLSSLELGDSALYFCASAGGTAAPVGPLHFGNGTRLTVT.